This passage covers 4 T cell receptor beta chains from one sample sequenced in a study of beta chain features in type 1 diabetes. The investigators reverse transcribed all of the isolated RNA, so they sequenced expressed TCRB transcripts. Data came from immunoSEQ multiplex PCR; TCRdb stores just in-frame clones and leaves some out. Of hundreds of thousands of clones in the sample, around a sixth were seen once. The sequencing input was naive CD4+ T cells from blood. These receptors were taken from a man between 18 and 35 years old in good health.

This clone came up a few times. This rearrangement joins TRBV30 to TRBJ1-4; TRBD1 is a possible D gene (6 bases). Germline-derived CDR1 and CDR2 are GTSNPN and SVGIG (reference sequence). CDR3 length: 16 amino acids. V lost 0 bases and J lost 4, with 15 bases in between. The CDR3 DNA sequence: TGTGCCTGGAGTGTACCGGGGGGCTCATATAATGAAAAACTGTTTTTT. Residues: CAWSVPGGSYNEKLFF.

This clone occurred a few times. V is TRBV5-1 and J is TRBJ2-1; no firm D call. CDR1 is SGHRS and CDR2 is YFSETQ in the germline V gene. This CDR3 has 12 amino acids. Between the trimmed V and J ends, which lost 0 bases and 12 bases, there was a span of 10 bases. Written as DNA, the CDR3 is TGCGCCAGCAGCTTGGTTCGAGCGTTGCAGTTCTTC. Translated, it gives CASSLVRALQFF.

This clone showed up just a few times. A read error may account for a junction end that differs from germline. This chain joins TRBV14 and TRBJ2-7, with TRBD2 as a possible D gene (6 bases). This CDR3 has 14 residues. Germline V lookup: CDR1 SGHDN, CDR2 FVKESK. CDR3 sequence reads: CASSRGGNPLRRDF. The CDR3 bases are TGTGCCAGCAGCCGCGGCGGTAATCCTCTACGGAGGGACTTC.

This chain's CDR3 is CASSRTGGLSGANVLTF. The CDR3 region has the DNA TGTGCCAGCAGCAGGACAGGGGGCCTCTCTGGGGCCAACGTCCTGACTTTC. The V call is TRBV25-1, the J call TRBJ2-6; 11 nucleotides match TRBD1. The CDR3 covers 17 residues. CDR1 is MGHDK, CDR2 SYGVNS, per germline. Trimming removed 6 bases from V and 0 bases from J; junction bases left unmatched: 4.